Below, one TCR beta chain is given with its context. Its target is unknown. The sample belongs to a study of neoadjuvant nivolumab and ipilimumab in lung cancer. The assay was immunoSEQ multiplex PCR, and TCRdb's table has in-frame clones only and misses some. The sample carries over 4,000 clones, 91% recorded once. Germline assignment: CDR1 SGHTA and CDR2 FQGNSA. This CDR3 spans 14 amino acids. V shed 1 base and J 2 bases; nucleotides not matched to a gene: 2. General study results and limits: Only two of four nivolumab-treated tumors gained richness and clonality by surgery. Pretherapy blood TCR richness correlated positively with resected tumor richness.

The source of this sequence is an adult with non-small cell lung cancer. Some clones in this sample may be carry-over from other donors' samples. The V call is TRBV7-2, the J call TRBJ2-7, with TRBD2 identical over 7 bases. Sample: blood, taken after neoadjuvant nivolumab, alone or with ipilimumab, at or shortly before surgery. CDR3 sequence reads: CASSLGRGAYEQYF. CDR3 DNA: TGTGCCAGCAGCTTAGGTCGGGGGGCCTACGAGCAGTACTTC.